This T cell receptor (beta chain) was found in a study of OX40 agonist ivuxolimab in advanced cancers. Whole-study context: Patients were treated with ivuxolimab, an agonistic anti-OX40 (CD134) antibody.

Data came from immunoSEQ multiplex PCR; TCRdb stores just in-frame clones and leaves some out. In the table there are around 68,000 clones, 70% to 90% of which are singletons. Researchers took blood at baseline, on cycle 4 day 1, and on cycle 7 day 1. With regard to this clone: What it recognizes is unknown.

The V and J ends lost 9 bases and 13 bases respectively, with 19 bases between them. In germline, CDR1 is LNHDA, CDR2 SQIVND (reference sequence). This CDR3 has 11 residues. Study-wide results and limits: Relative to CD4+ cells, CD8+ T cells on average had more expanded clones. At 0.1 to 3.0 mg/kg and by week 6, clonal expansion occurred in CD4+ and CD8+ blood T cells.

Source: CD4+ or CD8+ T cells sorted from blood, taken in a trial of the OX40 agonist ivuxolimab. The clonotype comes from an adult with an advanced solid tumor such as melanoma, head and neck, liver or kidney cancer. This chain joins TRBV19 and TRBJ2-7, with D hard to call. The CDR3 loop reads CASLKDGLPYF. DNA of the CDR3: TGTGCCAGCCTCAAGGACGGGCTCCCTTACTTC.